These T cell receptor beta chains were read from a single sample in a study of T cell changes during pregnancy in multiple sclerosis. Generated by immunoSEQ multiplex PCR, the TCRdb table keeps only in-frame clones and is missing some. The sample contains fewer than 100,000 clones, approximately 94% of which appear only once. Sequencing was performed on peripheral blood, taken after pregnancy. The source of these receptors is a female donor in good health, enrolled as a control in a pregnancy study. CDR3s include the opening cysteine and the closing phenylalanine or tryptophan. Each record gives: V gene, J gene, clone size, D gene, CDR3 DNA, CDR3 protein. A D gene is named only where the DNA matches it firmly. Part of the rows lack a size; the others show once, few, many or a class for expanded clones.

TRBV27	TRBJ1-4	-	TRBD1	TGTGCCAGCAGTTTCAACAGGGGTTCGGATGAAAAACTGTTTTTT	CASSFNRGSDEKLFF
TRBV6-5	TRBJ1-4	-	TRBD1	TGTGCCAGCAGGGCAGGGGGGTCGGGTGAAAAACTGTTTTTT	CASRAGGSGEKLFF
TRBV5-4	TRBJ2-2	-	-	TGTGCCAGCAGCTTGGGGGGCCTGAACACCGGGGAGCTGTTTTTT	CASSLGGLNTGELFF
TRBV7-9	TRBJ2-5	-	TRBD2	TGTGCCAGCAGCTCCTCCCTACCTAGCGGGGGTGGGGTCCAAGAGACCCAGTACTTC	CASSSSLPSGGGVQETQYF
TRBV5-8	TRBJ1-2	-	-	TGTGCCAGCGGCAGGGACTACTATGGCTACACCTTC	CASGRDYYGYTF
TRBV7-3	TRBJ2-6	-	-	TGTGCCAGCAGCCGAGGTGGCTCTGGGGCCAACGTCCTGACTTTC	CASSRGGSGANVLTF
TRBV2	TRBJ2-1	-	TRBD2	TGTGCCAGCAGGGGACTACTTCTCGACAATGAGCAGTTCTTC	CASRGLLLDNEQFF
TRBV29-1	TRBJ2-1	-	TRBD1	TGCAGCGTTGTAGGGACAGGGACCTACAATGAGCAGTTCTTC	CSVVGTGTYNEQFF
TRBV10-2	TRBJ2-1	-	-	TGCGCCAGCAGCACCCAGGGTATAGGCAATGAGCAGTTCTTC	CASSTQGIGNEQFF
TRBV27	TRBJ2-7	-	-	TGTGCCAGCAGTTCCGGGACTCCCAGCTCCTACGAGCAGTACTTC	CASSSGTPSSYEQYF
TRBV4-2	TRBJ2-3	-	TRBD2	TGTGCCAGCAGCCGAACACCCCCGATTCAGCGGGGCCAAATCACAGATACGCAGTATTTT	CASSRTPPIQRGQITDTQYF
TRBV7-2	TRBJ2-7	-	-	TGTGCCAGCAGCATAAGGGCGGGCGAGCAGTACTTC	CASSIRAGEQYF
TRBV5-1	TRBJ2-7	-	TRBD2	TGCGCCAGCAGCTCCAAGGATGTACTAGCGGGCCGGGAGCAGTACTTC	CASSSKDVLAGREQYF
TRBV28	TRBJ2-3	-	TRBD2	TGTGCCAGCAGTTCGCACGGGGGGGAGAACACAGATACGCAGTATTTT	CASSSHGGENTDTQYF
TRBV27	TRBJ2-1	-	TRBD1	TGTGCCAGCCCGGTGGACAGGGTCTGGGAGCAGTTCTTC	CASPVDRVWEQFF
TRBV5-1	TRBJ1-1	-	-	TGCGCCAGCAGCCTGACAGGCGCGAACACTGAAGCTTTCTTT	CASSLTGANTEAFF
TRBV7-2	TRBJ2-1	-	TRBD1	TGTGCCAGCAGCTTACGGTGGTTTCGGGGACAGGCTCTGGACAATGAGCAGTTCTTC	CASSLRWFRGQALDNEQFF
TRBV12-5	TRBJ2-1	-	TRBD2	TGTGCTAGTGGAGGACTAGCGAACCACCCAAACAATGAGCAGTTCTTC	CASGGLANHPNNEQFF
TRBV30	TRBJ2-7	-	-	TGTGCCTGGAGGGGAGGGTTGAGACAGGGGAGCTCCTACGAGCAGTACTTC	CAWRGGLRQGSSYEQYF
TRBV9	TRBJ2-2	-	TRBD2	TGTGCCAGCAGCGTTAGCGGGGGCGCGAACACCGGGGAGCTGTTTTTT	CASSVSGGANTGELFF
TRBV5-6	TRBJ2-7	-	-	TGTGCCAGCAGCTTCGCTTTGGCGGGGAGGACCTACGAGCAGTACTTC	CASSFALAGRTYEQYF
TRBV12-5	TRBJ2-2	-	-	TGTGCTAGTGGTTTGGCCAGGGTTCCCGGGGAGCTGTTTTTT	CASGLARVPGELFF
TRBV7-3	TRBJ2-5	-	TRBD1	TGTGCCAGCTCCGGGTCAGGGGGAGAGACCCAGTACTTC	CASSGSGGETQYF
TRBV4-1	TRBJ2-5	-	-	TGCGCCAGCAGCCAAGAACCGGGGCGGGGAGAGACCCAGTACTTC	CASSQEPGRGETQYF
TRBV2	TRBJ2-5	-	-	TGTGCCAGCAGTGCCGGCATCCCACGAGGGACCCAGTACTTC	CASSAGIPRGTQYF
TRBV11-2	TRBJ2-3	-	-	TGTGCCAGCAGCTTAGCCGGTGCTAGCACAGATACGCAGTATTTT	CASSLAGASTDTQYF
TRBV30	TRBJ1-2	-	-	TGTGCCTGGAGTTCACCGGGTCCTCCCGGCGGCTACACCTTC	CAWSSPGPPGGYTF
TRBV19	TRBJ1-5	-	-	TGTGCCAGTAGTATGAGTGCGCAGCCCCAGCATTTT	CASSMSAQPQHF
TRBV7-9	TRBJ2-7	-	-	TGTGCCAGCAGCTTAGGACTACCGGGACTCGAGCAGTACTTC	CASSLGLPGLEQYF
TRBV4-3	TRBJ2-7	-	TRBD1	TGCGCCAGCAGCCAAGACGGGACAGCGTCCGCCTACGAGCAGTACTTC	CASSQDGTASAYEQYF
TRBV14	TRBJ2-3	-	TRBD2	TGTGCCAGCAGCGCGCGGGGGGGCCTTTGGACAGATACGCAGTATTTT	CASSARGGLWTDTQYF
TRBV2	TRBJ1-1	-	TRBD1	TGTGCCAGCACCAAAACTCGACAGGGGACTAACACTGAAGCTTTCTTT	CASTKTRQGTNTEAFF
TRBV7-7	TRBJ2-3	-	-	TGTGCTAGCAGCCGGGGTTCAAGGCAGACAGATACGCAGTATTTT	CASSRGSRQTDTQYF
TRBV15	TRBJ2-3	-	TRBD2	TGTGCCACCAGGGCTAGCGGGATTCGGGGTACGCAGTATTTT	CATRASGIRGTQYF
TRBV2	TRBJ2-7	few	TRBD2	TGTGCCAGCAGTGAAGCGCCGTGGGCGGGGGTCTCCTACGAGCAGTACTTC	CASSEAPWAGVSYEQYF
TRBV5-1	TRBJ2-7	-	TRBD2	TGCGCCAGCAGTCCAATCGGGGGGGATCTTCGGGACGAGCAGTACTTC	CASSPIGGDLRDEQYF
TRBV27	TRBJ1-2	-	-	TGTGCCAGCAGTTTAGACAGAGGAGCTAACTATGGCTACACCTTC	CASSLDRGANYGYTF
TRBV9	TRBJ2-3	-	-	TGTGCCAGCAGCCCCCAGGGCAGGGAATCTACAGATACGCAGTATTTT	CASSPQGRESTDTQYF
TRBV7-8	TRBJ1-2	-	-	TGTGCCAGCAGTTCAGGATATGGCTACACCTTC	CASSSGYGYTF
TRBV25-1	TRBJ2-3	-	-	TGTGCCAGCTCGACATCCGCCACAGATACGCAGTATTTT	CASSTSATDTQYF
TRBV4-2	TRBJ1-2	-	TRBD1	TGTGCCAGCAGCCAAGATGCACAGGGGGCGCGAGGCTACACCTTC	CASSQDAQGARGYTF
TRBV30	TRBJ1-6	-	-	TGTGCCTGGGGTCTCGGACTATTGTATAATTCACCCCTCCACTTT	CAWGLGLLYNSPLHF
TRBV7-2	TRBJ1-1	-	-	TGTGCCAGCAGCTTTAAGGCTAGTGGCACTGAAGCTTTCTTT	CASSFKASGTEAFF
TRBV13	TRBJ2-1	-	TRBD2	TGTGCCAGCAGCTCCCGGGAGGGGCCATACAATGAGCAGTTCTTC	CASSSREGPYNEQFF
TRBV4-2	TRBJ2-5	few	TRBD2	TGTGCCAGCAGCCAAGAACGGGGGGGACAAGAGACCCAGTACTTC	CASSQERGGQETQYF
TRBV18	TRBJ2-7	-	TRBD2	TGTGCCAGCTCACCAATGGGACTAGCGGGAGACGAGCAGTACTTC	CASSPMGLAGDEQYF
TRBV18	TRBJ1-6	-	-	TGTGCCAGCTCACCACAGGGCGGGAATTCACCCCTCCACTTT	CASSPQGGNSPLHF
TRBV5-1	TRBJ2-1	-	-	TGCGCCAGCAGCCAGAAAAACAATGAGCAGTTCTTC	CASSQKNNEQFF
TRBV6-4	TRBJ1-5	-	-	TGTGCCAGCCTCGCAGCCCGGCGGTCGCCCCAGCATTTT	CASLAARRSPQHF
TRBV28	TRBJ2-5	-	-	TGTGCCAGCAGCAGAAGGACACAGGGTGGCCAAGAGACCCAGTACTTC	CASSRRTQGGQETQYF
TRBV30	TRBJ1-2	-	-	TGTGCCTGGGGGGGGGCAGTCAACTATGGCTACACCTTC	CAWGGAVNYGYTF
TRBV7-3	TRBJ2-1	-	TRBD2	TGTGCCAGCAGCTTCGGGACTAGCGGGGTTGATGAGCAGTTCTTC	CASSFGTSGVDEQFF
TRBV6-1	TRBJ1-2	-	TRBD1	TGTGCCAGCAGTGAATTCGCGGACAGGTTTATTAACTATGGCTACACCTTC	CASSEFADRFINYGYTF
TRBV7-2	TRBJ2-1	-	-	TGTGCCAGCAGCTTGGAACAGAACTCCTACAATGAGCAGTTCTTC	CASSLEQNSYNEQFF
TRBV18	TRBJ2-1	once	TRBD2	TGTGCCAGCTCACCACTAGCGGGGTACAATGAGCAGTTCTTC	CASSPLAGYNEQFF
TRBV7-2	TRBJ2-7	-	TRBD1	TGTGCCAGCAGCCAAGACAGGGCTAGTGTCTACGAGCAGTACTTC	CASSQDRASVYEQYF
TRBV19	TRBJ2-5	-	-	TGTGCCAGTAGTATACAGGTCAAGGAGACCCAGTACTTC	CASSIQVKETQYF
TRBV16	TRBJ2-7	-	-	TGTGCCAGCAGCCGAATCCCTGGGCCGGGGAATTACGAGCAGTACTTC	CASSRIPGPGNYEQYF
TRBV28	TRBJ2-7	-	-	TGTGCCAGCACCCACGTGGCGCGGGAGCAGTACTTC	CASTHVAREQYF